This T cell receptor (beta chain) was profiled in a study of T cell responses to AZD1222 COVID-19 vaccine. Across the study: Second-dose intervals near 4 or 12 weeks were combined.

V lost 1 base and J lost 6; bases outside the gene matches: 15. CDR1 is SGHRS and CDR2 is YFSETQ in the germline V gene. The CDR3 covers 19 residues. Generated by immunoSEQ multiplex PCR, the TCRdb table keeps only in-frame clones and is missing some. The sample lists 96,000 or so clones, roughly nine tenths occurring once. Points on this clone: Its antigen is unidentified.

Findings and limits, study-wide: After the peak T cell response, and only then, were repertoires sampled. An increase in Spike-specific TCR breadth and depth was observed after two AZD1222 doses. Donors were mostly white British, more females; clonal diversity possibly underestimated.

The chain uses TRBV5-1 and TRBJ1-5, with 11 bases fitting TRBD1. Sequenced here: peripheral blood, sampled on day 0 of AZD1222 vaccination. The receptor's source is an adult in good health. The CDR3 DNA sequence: TGCGCCAGCAGCTTGCCCGCTCCGGACAGGGGGCGCGGGGTTCAGCCCCAGCATTTT. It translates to CASSLPAPDRGRGVQPQHF.